Listed below are T cell receptor beta chains from one sample, sequenced in a study of blood T cells in healthy people across ages. Via MiXCR, TCRdb re-called the 5' RACE reads, giving one row per CDR3 protein. The data show approximately 800,000 distinct CDR3 sequences, with approximately 24% seen just once and around 3% held by the top ten. These data were likewise used in another study, on T cells of mothers and their children.

The sequencing sample was made of blood. The receptors shown here come from a boy younger than 18 in good health. The conserved cysteine and the conserved F or W are not part of the CDR3 here. The order of the fields is V gene, D gene, J gene, clone size, CDR3 protein. D genes are given only for firm matches. The size field is filled for only some rows; it gives once, few, many or a size class.

TRBV6-1	.	TRBJ2-1	.	ASSRRQGTNYNEQF
TRBV7-6	.	TRBJ1-5	.	ASSSGTSNQPQH
TRBV12-3/TRBV12-4	TRBD1	TRBJ1-1	.	ASRDREATEAF
TRBV7-7	.	TRBJ2-3	few	ASSLNGKDTQY
TRBV6-5	.	TRBJ2-3	few	ASSFRSPVATDTQY
TRBV5-1	TRBD1	TRBJ1-4	.	ASSLNTIGTGTEKLF
TRBV25-1	TRBD1	TRBJ2-7	.	ASIPPGQGSYEQY
TRBV7-2	TRBD1	.	few	AGSFRDSSYEQY
TRBV18	TRBD1	TRBJ2-5	.	ASSRRDSPGETQY
TRBV10-3	.	TRBJ2-5	many	AISDQETQY
TRBV6-5	.	.	few	ASRGLGQGYEQY
TRBV4-2	.	TRBJ1-2	few	ASSQDGAGNPYGYT
TRBV25-1	.	TRBJ2-5	few	ASTGRSGVHRVETQY
TRBV28	.	TRBJ1-2	few	ASSLTGPSYGYT
TRBV27	.	.	.	ASSRYPSLSSYEQY
TRBV14	TRBD1	TRBJ2-4	.	ASSRQGLNIQY
TRBV7-9	.	TRBJ2-5	few	ASSLGANGRETQY
TRBV28	.	TRBJ2-2	.	ASLSGLNTGELF
TRBV19	.	TRBJ2-4	.	ASRPSGTPLAKNIQY
TRBV6-1	TRBD1	TRBJ2-5	.	ASKGDRALQETQY
TRBV20-1	.	TRBJ2-5	few	SVSGSRYQETQY
TRBV9	.	TRBJ1-1	few	ASSAGGGNTEAF
TRBV11-2	TRBD1	TRBJ1-1	.	ASSFAGGANTEAF
TRBV6-2/TRBV6-3	.	TRBJ2-7	many	ASSYTAGEQY
TRBV12-3/TRBV12-4	TRBD1	TRBJ1-3	.	ASSSDRGAGNTIY
TRBV27	TRBD2	TRBJ2-7	few	ASSSGGAEPYEQY
TRBV18	.	TRBJ2-5	many	ASSALGDPETQY
TRBV7-8	TRBD2	.	few	ASSPTQAGGPETQY
TRBV9	TRBD2	TRBJ2-7	few	ASSVVGWWASGVYEQY
TRBV6-5	TRBD2	.	few	ASRGGLGEQY
TRBV6-6	.	TRBJ2-1	.	ASSSQEEGSYNEQF
TRBV18	.	TRBJ2-4	few	ASSPEIRELNIQY
TRBV10-3	.	TRBJ2-1	.	AISESLVTTYNEQF
TRBV29-1	TRBD1	.	.	SARQGANEQY
TRBV20-1	TRBD2	TRBJ2-2	once	SASSPGLAGGPAGELF
TRBV7-3	.	TRBJ2-2	.	ASSLKWAANTGELF
TRBV12-3/TRBV12-4	TRBD2	TRBJ2-7	few	ASSLAPGTSWRGEQY
TRBV7-2	TRBD1	TRBJ1-2	few	ASSRDPGQDPYGYT
TRBV5-1	.	TRBJ2-1	many	ASSFSVNEQF
TRBV11-2	.	TRBJ1-2	few	ASSHLKGPQNYGYT
TRBV5-1	TRBD1	TRBJ2-6	.	ASSSQFRGTLSGANVLT
TRBV3-1	.	TRBJ2-5	.	ASSQGRSGETQY
TRBV4-1	TRBD1	TRBJ2-2	.	ASSQRTGTNTGELF